This TCR beta chain was observed in a study of human T cells and chemical hapten exposure. Study context: Slight differences in pooled library volume were the main source of varying TCR yields across samples.

Time point specified: patch test 2, 6 weeks after DPC sensitization. Treatment described: therapeutic diphenylcyclopropenone sensitization with weekly scalp DPC. Total RNA extraction was carried out from unfractionated whole blood. Findings and limits, study-wide: There was no change with DPC sensitization in TCRs above 1 in 1000 frequency.

The table lists this clonotype with a few counts. The antigen remains undetermined. Authors' data handling: Sample TCR counts, which ranged from 23,224 to 690,600, had a median of approximately 94,000. Via MiXCR, TCRdb re-called the RACE reads, giving one row per CDR3 protein. The V and J calls, along with clone size, are taken from TCRdb and not from the paper's own processing. The sample records more than 80,000 distinct CDR3 sequences, over 9.5% being singletons. Germline CDR1 is SGHNT and CDR2 is YYREEE (reference sequence). Trimming at V came to 4 bases and at J to 2 bases, leaving 2 bases not matched to a gene. The CDR3 is 14 amino acids.

This sequence was found in a woman aged 45 to 65 with alopecia areata. Some clones in this sample may be carry-over from other donors' samples. This chain joins TRBV5-4 and TRBJ2-5; 10 bases line up with TRBD2. Here the sequenced sample was whole blood, taken in connection with sensitization to the hapten diphenylcyclopropenone (DPC). The CDR3 protein is CASSGTSAQETQYF. The DNA of the CDR3 is TGTGCCAGCAGCGGGACTAGCGCTCAAGAGACCCAGTACTTC. Full variable domain (outside the CDR3, taken from reference TRBV5-4 and TRBJ2-5): ETGVTQSPTHLIKTRGQQVTLRCSSQSGHNTVSWYQQALGQGPQFIFQYYREEENGRGNFPPRFSGLQFPNYSSELNVNALELDDSALYLCASSGTSAQETQYFGPGTRLLVL.